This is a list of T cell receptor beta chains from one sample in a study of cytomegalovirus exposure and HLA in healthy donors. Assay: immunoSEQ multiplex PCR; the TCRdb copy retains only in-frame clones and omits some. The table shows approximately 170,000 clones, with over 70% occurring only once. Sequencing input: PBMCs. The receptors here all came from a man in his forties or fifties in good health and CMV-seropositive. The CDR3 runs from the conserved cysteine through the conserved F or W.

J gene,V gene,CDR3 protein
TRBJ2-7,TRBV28,CASSFLTGPYEQYF
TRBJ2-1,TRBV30,CAWSVPILAISNEQFF
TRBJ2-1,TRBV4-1,CASSFKAGVSYNEQFF
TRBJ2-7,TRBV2,CASSVGEQYF
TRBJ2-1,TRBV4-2,CASSQPSGSLHNEQFF
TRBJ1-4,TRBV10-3,CAISGTATNEKLFF
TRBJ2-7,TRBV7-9,CASSPVAGALYEQYF
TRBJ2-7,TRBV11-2,CASSPTSGVRYEQYF
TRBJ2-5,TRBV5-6,CASSPGLSVQETQYF
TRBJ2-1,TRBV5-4,CASSLAAVAGGEQFF
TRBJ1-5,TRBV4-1,CASSLILRQGAHQPQHF
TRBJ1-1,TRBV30,CAWSRQGQSEAFF
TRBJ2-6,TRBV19,CASMGGGGPSGANVLTF
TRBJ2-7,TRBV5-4,CASSPSGGRAAEQYF
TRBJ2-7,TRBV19,CASSISRGSRYEQYF
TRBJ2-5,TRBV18,CASSPEPLVQETQYF
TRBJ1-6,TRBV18,CASSSRDSYNSPLHF
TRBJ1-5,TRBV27,CASSLRVNQPQHF
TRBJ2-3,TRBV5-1,CASSEGLAQDTQYF
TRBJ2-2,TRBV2,CASSGGGSTGELFF
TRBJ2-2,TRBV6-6,CASSTGVVRELFF
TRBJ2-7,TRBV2,CASTEGGSGRDSYEQYF
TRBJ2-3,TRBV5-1,CASSLEAGRDTQYF
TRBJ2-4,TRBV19,CASSTGTAGVNIQYF
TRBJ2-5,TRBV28,CASRSRRQGRYVTQYF
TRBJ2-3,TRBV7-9,CASSLGGHTDTQYF
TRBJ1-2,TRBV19,CASMRDRVYGYTF
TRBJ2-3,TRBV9,CASSVVNSGSTQYF